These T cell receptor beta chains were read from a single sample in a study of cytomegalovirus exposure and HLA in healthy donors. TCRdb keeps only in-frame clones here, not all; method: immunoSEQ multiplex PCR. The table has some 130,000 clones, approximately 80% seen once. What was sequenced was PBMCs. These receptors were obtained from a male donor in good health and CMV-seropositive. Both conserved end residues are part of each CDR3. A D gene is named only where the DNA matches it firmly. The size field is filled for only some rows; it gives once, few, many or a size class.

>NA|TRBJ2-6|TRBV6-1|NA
TGTGCCGTCAGGCCCGCTGGGGCCAACGGCCTGACTTTC
CAVRPAGANGLTF
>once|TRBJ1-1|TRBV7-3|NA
TGTGCCAGCAGCTTATATGGGGGCATAATGAACACTGAAGCTTTCTTT
CASSLYGGIMNTEAFF
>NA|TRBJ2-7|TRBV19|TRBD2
TGTGCCAGTAGTATCACCCCCCAGCGGGGCTCCTACGAGCAGTACTTC
CASSITPQRGSYEQYF
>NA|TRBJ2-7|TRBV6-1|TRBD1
TGTGCCAGCAGGGACGACAGGGGGCCGGACGAGCAGTACTTC
CASRDDRGPDEQYF
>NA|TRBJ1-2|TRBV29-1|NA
TGCAGCGCCGTTGAGCGTCAAGGCTATGGCTACACCTTC
CSAVERQGYGYTF
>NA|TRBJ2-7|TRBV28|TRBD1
TGTGCCAGCAGTCCACCTAGGACAGGGACCTACGAGCAGTACTTC
CASSPPRTGTYEQYF
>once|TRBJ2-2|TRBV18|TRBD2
TGTGCCAGCTCACCCTCTAGCGGGGGCGTCGCGAACACCGGGGAGCTGTTTTTT
CASSPSSGGVANTGELFF
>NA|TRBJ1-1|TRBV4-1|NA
TGCGCCAGCAGCCAAGACCCAGGGGTTGTCACTGAAGCTTTCTTT
CASSQDPGVVTEAFF
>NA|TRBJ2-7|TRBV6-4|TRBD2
TGTGCCAGCAGTGCACTAGCGGGAGCGGGGGAGCAGTACTTC
CASSALAGAGEQYF
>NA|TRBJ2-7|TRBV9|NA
TGTGCCAGCAGCGCCACCTTTTTCGGGGTCCCCTGCGAGCAGTACTTC
CASSATFFGVPCEQYF
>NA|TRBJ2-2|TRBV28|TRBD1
TGTGCCAGCAGTCTTCACAGGGGGGACGGCGGGGAGCTGTTTTTT
CASSLHRGDGGELFF
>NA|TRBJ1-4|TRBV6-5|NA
TGTGCCAGCACCGAGGTGGGGCTCGGTGAAAAACTGTTTTTT
CASTEVGLGEKLFF
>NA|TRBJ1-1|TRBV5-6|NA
TGTGCCAGCAGCTTGGGGTTGGCCACTGAAGCTTTCTTT
CASSLGLATEAFF
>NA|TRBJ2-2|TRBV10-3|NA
TGTGCCATCAGTGAGGGTCGGAGCACCGGGGAGCTGTTTTTT
CAISEGRSTGELFF
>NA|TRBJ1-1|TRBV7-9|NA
TGTGCCAGCACCCAGGGCGGTAACACTGAAGCTTTCTTT
CASTQGGNTEAFF
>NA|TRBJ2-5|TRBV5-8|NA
TGTGCCAGCAGCCTCCCGGGTGTTTACCAAGAGACCCAGTACTTC
CASSLPGVYQETQYF
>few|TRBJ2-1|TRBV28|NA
TGTGCCGGTCGACGGGGGTTGGGTGAGCAGTTCTTC
CAGRRGLGEQFF
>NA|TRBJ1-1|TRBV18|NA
TGTGCCAGCTCACCCAGGGCGACAGGTGGGGCGAACACTGAAGCTTTCTTT
CASSPRATGGANTEAFF
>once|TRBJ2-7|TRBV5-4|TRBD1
TGTGCCAGCAGCTTGGGGGACAGGGTAGGAGAGCAGTACTTC
CASSLGDRVGEQYF
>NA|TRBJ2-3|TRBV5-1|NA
TGCGCCAGCGAGGCTGGCGGAGCCACAGATACGCAGTATTTT
CASEAGGATDTQYF
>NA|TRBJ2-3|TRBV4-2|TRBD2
TGTGCCAGCAGCCAAGGTCCCAGTTTAGCGGGGAACACAGATACGCAGTATTTT
CASSQGPSLAGNTDTQYF
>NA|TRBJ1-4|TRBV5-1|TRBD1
TGCGCCAGCAGCTTGGAGGGGACAGGGGCGTCTGTTGAAAAACTGTTTTTT
CASSLEGTGASVEKLFF
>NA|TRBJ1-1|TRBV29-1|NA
TGCAGCGTTGGGACTTCCCCATACACTGAAGCTTTCTTT
CSVGTSPYTEAFF
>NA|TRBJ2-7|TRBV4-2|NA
TGTGCCAGCAGCCAAGATCAGAGTGGGAGAGGGTCCTACGAGCAGTACTTC
CASSQDQSGRGSYEQYF
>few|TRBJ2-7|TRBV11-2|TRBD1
TGTGCCAGTAAAATCGTTCAGGGGGCTGGGGAGCAGTACTTC
CASKIVQGAGEQYF
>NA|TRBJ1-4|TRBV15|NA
TGTGCCACCAGCAGCGCAGGGGTCGGAGAAAAACTGTTTTTT
CATSSAGVGEKLFF
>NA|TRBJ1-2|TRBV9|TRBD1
TGTGCCAGCAGCGTAGTTCCACCGGACAGGGAGGATGGCTACACCTTC
CASSVVPPDREDGYTF
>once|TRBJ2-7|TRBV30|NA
TGTGCCTGGAGCTCACAGGGATCCTACGAGCAGTACTTC
CAWSSQGSYEQYF
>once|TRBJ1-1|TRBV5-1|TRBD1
TGCGCCAGCAGCCCGACAGGGCGTATTGCTGAAGCTTTCTTT
CASSPTGRIAEAFF
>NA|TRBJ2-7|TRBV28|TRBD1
TGTGCCAGCCTGGGGGACAGAATTTCTCGGGAGCAGTACTTC
CASLGDRISREQYF
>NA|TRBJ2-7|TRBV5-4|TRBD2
TGTGCCAGCAGCTTGAAGGAGCGGGGGTACTTCTACGAGCAGTACTTC
CASSLKERGYFYEQYF